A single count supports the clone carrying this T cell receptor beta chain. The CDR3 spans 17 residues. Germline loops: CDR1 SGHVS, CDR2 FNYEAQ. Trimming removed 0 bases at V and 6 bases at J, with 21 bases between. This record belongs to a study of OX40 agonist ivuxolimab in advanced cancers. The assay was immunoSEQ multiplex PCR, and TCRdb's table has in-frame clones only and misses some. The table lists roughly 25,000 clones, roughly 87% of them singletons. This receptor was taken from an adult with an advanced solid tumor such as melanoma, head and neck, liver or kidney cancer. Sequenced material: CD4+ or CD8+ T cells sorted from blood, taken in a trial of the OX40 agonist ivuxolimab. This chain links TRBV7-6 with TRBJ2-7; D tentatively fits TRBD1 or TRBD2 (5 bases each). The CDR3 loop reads CASSLAVEGTSSGEQYF. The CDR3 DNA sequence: TGTGCCAGCAGCTTAGCGGTGGAAGGGACCTCCTCTGGCGAGCAGTACTTC.